The present T cell receptor beta chain was sequenced within a study of blood T cell repertoires in COVID-19. This table comes from immunoSEQ multiplex PCR, and its TCRdb copy is limited to in-frame clones, with some not included. This table holds around 400,000 clones, around 87% found once. V was clipped by 5 bases and J by 4 bases, with 13 bases between them. The germline V gene encodes CDR1 SGHTA and CDR2 FQGNSA. The CDR3 totals 14 residues. The receptor's source is a woman in her 30s with COVID-19, enrolled during active disease. The chain carries TRBV7-2 and TRBJ2-3; the D gene is possibly TRBD2 (5 bases). Sequencing input: peripheral blood. The CDR3 is CASSDGLAADTQYF. The CDR3 coding sequence is TGTGCCAGCAGCGACGGACTGGCGGCAGATACGCAGTATTTT.